This T cell receptor beta chain was documented in a study of blood T cell repertoires in COVID-19. A Seattle source enrolled patients during active infection and followed them longitudinally. The V gene's germline CDR1 is MNHEY and CDR2 SVGAGI. V was cut by 8 bases and J by 10 bases, with 21 bases left in between. The CDR3 covers 14 residues. Authors' data handling: Nucleated cell counts were estimated from reference gene primer amplification. Here immunoSEQ multiplex PCR was the method, and the copy in TCRdb shows in-frame clones only, minus some. V and J calls and clone size come straight from that table; D and trimming were deduced from the DNA. The table has some 170,000 clones, 85% to 90% seen once; the top ten hold 12%.

Sequencing was performed on peripheral blood. This sequence originates from a woman between 65 and 79 years old with COVID-19, enrolled during active disease. The chain links TRBV6-5 to TRBJ2-1; possibly TRBD2 for D (8 bases). DNA for the CDR3: TGTGCCAGCCGGATAGCGGGACAGACGGGAGAGCAGTTCTTC. This translates into CASRIAGQTGEQFF.